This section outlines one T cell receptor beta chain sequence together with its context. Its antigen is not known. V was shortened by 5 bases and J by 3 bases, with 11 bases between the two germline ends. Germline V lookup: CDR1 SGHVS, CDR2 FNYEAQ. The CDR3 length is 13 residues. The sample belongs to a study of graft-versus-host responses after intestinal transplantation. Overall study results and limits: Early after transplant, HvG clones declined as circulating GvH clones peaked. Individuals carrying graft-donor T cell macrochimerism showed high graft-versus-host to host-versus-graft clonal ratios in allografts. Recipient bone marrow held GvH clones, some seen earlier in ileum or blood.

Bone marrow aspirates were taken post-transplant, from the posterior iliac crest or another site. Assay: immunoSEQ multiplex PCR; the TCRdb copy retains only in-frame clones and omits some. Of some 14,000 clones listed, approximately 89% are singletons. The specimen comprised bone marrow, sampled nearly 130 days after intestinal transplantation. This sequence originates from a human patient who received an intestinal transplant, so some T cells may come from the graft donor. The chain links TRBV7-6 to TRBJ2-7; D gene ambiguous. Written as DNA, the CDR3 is TGTGCCAGCAGCGGTGGAAGTCTCTACGAGCAGTACTTC. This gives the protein CASSGGSLYEQYF.